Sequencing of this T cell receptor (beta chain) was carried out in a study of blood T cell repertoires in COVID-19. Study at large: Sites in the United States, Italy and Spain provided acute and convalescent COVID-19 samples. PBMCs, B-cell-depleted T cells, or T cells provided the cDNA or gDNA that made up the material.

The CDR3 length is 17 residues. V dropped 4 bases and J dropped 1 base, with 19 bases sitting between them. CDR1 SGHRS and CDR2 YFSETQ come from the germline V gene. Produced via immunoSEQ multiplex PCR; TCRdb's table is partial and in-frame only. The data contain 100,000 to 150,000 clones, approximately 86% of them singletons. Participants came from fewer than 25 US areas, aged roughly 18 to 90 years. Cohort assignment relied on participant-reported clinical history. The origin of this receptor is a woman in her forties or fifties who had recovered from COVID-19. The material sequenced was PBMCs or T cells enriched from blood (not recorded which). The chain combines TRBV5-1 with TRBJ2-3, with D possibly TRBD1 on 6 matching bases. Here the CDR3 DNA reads TGCGCCAGCAGCCTCGGACAGATTGGGGTAGGCACAGATACGCAGTATTTT. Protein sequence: CASSLGQIGVGTDTQYF.